These T cell receptor beta chains were read from a single sample in a study of blood T cells in healthy people across ages. TCRdb ran MiXCR on the 5' RACE reads and lists one entry per CDR3 protein. The sample yields about 1.5 million distinct CDR3 sequences, about 42% seen once. Specimen: blood. The receptors here all came from a woman aged 18-30 years in good health. Each CDR3 is given with its conserved first and last residue. A D gene is named only where the DNA matches it firmly. Clone size is stated in some rows and not others, as once, few, many or a class when expanded.

cdr3_aa: CSARPGQGWRGYTF
cdr3_nt: TGCAGTGCTAGACCGGGACAGGGGTGGAGAGGCTACACCTTC
d_call: TRBD1
clone_size: few
j_call: TRBJ1-2
v_call: TRBV20-1

cdr3_aa: CASSLRRGEPYEQYF
cdr3_nt: TGTGCCAGCAGCTTGCGGAGAGGGGAGCCCTACGAGCAGTACTTC
d_call: .
clone_size: .
j_call: TRBJ2-7
v_call: TRBV5-5

cdr3_aa: CASSFWIGSYNEQFF
cdr3_nt: TGTGCCAGCAGTTTTTGGATAGGGTCCTACAATGAGCAGTTCTTC
d_call: .
clone_size: few
j_call: TRBJ2-1
v_call: TRBV27

cdr3_aa: CSARGPKGGGTQYF
cdr3_nt: TGCAGTGCTAGAGGACCCAAAGGGGGGGGGACCCAGTACTTC
d_call: .
clone_size: .
j_call: TRBJ2-5
v_call: TRBV20-1

cdr3_aa: CATSRAPDQIGHTEAFF
cdr3_nt: TGTGCCACCAGCAGAGCACCCGACCAAATCGGGCACACTGAAGCTTTCTTT
d_call: .
clone_size: few
j_call: TRBJ1-1
v_call: TRBV15

cdr3_aa: CASSKGGIFNYGYTF
cdr3_nt: TGTGCCAGCAGCAAGGGCGGGATCTTTAACTATGGCTACACCTTC
d_call: .
clone_size: few
j_call: TRBJ1-2
v_call: TRBV14

cdr3_aa: CSVGSFTYEQYF
cdr3_nt: TGCAGCGTTGGGTCGTTTACCTACGAGCAGTACTTC
d_call: .
clone_size: .
j_call: TRBJ2-7
v_call: TRBV29-1

cdr3_aa: CAISGGTSVGYNEQFF
cdr3_nt: TGTGCCATCAGTGGGGGAACGAGTGTGGGCTACAATGAGCAGTTCTTC
d_call: .
clone_size: .
j_call: TRBJ2-1
v_call: TRBV10-3

cdr3_aa: CSARGGDGGTYNEQFF
cdr3_nt: TGCAGTGCTAGAGGAGGGGACGGGGGGACGTACAATGAGCAGTTCTTC
d_call: TRBD2
clone_size: once
j_call: TRBJ2-1
v_call: TRBV20-1

cdr3_aa: CASSRQDTEAFF
cdr3_nt: TGTGCCAGCTCACGACAAGACACTGAAGCTTTCTTT
d_call: .
clone_size: few
j_call: TRBJ1-1
v_call: TRBV18

cdr3_aa: CASSYRAGGAFDEQFF
cdr3_nt: TGTGCCAGCAGTTACAGGGCGGGGGGGGCCTTTGATGAGCAGTTCTTC
d_call: TRBD2
clone_size: .
j_call: TRBJ2-1
v_call: TRBV6-6

cdr3_aa: CASSLRDRISSYGYTF
cdr3_nt: TGTGCCAGCAGCCTCCGGGACAGGATTTCTAGCTATGGCTACACCTTC
d_call: TRBD1
clone_size: .
j_call: TRBJ1-2
v_call: TRBV5-8

cdr3_aa: CSPTSGGRNEETQYF
cdr3_nt: TGCAGTCCTACTAGCGGGGGGCGAAATGAAGAGACCCAGTACTTC
d_call: TRBD2
clone_size: once
j_call: TRBJ2-5
v_call: TRBV20-1

cdr3_aa: CASSYSKGTGGEKLFF
cdr3_nt: TGTGCCAGCAGTTACTCGAAAGGGACAGGGGGAGAAAAACTGTTTTTT
d_call: TRBD1
clone_size: .
j_call: TRBJ1-4
v_call: TRBV6-5

cdr3_aa: CSVELAGTYEQFF
cdr3_nt: TGCAGCGTTGAGCTAGCGGGGACCTACGAGCAGTTCTTC
d_call: TRBD2
clone_size: .
j_call: TRBJ2-1
v_call: TRBV29-1

cdr3_aa: CSASLVGWLTEAFF
cdr3_nt: TGCAGTGCTAGTTTAGTTGGGTGGCTCACTGAAGCTTTCTTT
d_call: .
clone_size: .
j_call: TRBJ1-1
v_call: TRBV20-1

cdr3_aa: CSAWTSGMVETQYF
cdr3_nt: TGCAGTGCATGGACTAGCGGGATGGTAGAGACCCAGTACTTC
d_call: TRBD2
clone_size: .
j_call: TRBJ2-5
v_call: TRBV20-1

cdr3_aa: CASSFFNTGELFF
cdr3_nt: TGTGCCAGCAGTTTTTTTAACACCGGGGAGCTGTTTTTT
d_call: .
clone_size: .
j_call: TRBJ2-2
v_call: TRBV27

cdr3_aa: CASSSSGSTNEKLFF
cdr3_nt: TGTGCCAGCAGCTCTTCAGGCTCAACTAATGAAAAACTGTTTTTT
d_call: .
clone_size: few
j_call: TRBJ1-4
v_call: TRBV7-9

cdr3_aa: CASSPSSGGGTDTQYF
cdr3_nt: TGTGCCAGCAGTCCCTCTAGCGGGGGGGGCACAGATACGCAGTATTTT
d_call: TRBD2
clone_size: few
j_call: TRBJ2-3
v_call: TRBV27

cdr3_aa: CASSLEVGLAKNIQYF
cdr3_nt: TGTGCCAGCAGCTTAGAGGTTGGCCTAGCCAAAAACATTCAGTACTTC
d_call: .
clone_size: .
j_call: TRBJ2-4
v_call: TRBV7-2

cdr3_aa: CASKATGGTEAFF
cdr3_nt: TGTGCCAGCAAAGCGACAGGGGGCACTGAAGCTTTCTTT
d_call: TRBD1
clone_size: .
j_call: TRBJ1-1
v_call: TRBV12-3/TRBV12-4

cdr3_aa: CASSVGGLNNEQFF
cdr3_nt: TGTGCCAGCAGCGTAGGGGGACTAAATAATGAGCAGTTCTTC
d_call: TRBD2
clone_size: few
j_call: TRBJ2-1
v_call: TRBV9

cdr3_aa: CASSLPPAGTDTQYF
cdr3_nt: TGTGCCAGCAGCCTACCACCTGCGGGCACAGATACGCAGTATTTT
d_call: .
clone_size: few
j_call: TRBJ2-3
v_call: TRBV7-9